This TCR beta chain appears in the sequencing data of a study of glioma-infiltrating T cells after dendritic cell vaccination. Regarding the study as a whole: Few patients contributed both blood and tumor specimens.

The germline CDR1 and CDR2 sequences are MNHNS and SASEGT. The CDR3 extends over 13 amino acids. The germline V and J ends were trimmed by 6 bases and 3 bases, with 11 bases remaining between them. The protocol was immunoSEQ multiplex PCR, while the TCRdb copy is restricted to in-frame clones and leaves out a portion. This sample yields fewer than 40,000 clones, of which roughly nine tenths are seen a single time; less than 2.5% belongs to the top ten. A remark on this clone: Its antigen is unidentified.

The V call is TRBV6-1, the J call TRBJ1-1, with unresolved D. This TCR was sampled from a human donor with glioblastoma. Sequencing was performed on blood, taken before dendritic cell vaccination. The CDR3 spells CASRREVDTEAFF. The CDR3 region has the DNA TGTGCCAGCAGAAGGGAGGTCGACACTGAAGCTTTCTTT.